This T cell receptor (beta chain) was recovered during a study of cytomegalovirus exposure and HLA in healthy donors. Study summary: Unique TCR beta sequences numbering some 110 million came from 190 million or so T cells in an earlier analysis.

The CDR3 runs to 17 residues. V was pared by 0 bases and J by 4 bases, with 5 bases of the junction left unmatched. CDR1 and CDR2 (germline): SGHRS, YFSETQ. Study observations and caveats: It was reported that TCR beta sequences correctly inferred the HLA-A and HLA-B alleles for most subjects. In a later analysis, V- and J-gene trimming of beta chains associated with a DCLRE1C missense variant, replicated independently.

Researchers ran the PCR with 60 Vbeta and 13 Jbeta primers. This table comes from immunoSEQ multiplex PCR, and its TCRdb copy is limited to in-frame clones, with some not included. This sample carries about 130,000 clones, about 68% of them seen once, and the ten largest clones take under 4.5%. In regard to this clone: No antigen is known for it.

The study sampled nominally healthy donors, though unrecorded immune exposures were likely. The receptor comes from a man aged 35-49 years in good health and CMV-seropositive. Sequenced material: PBMCs. The genes are TRBV5-1 and TRBJ2-3; 13 bases agree with TRBD2. CDR3: CASSLGTSGGAADTQYF. The DNA of the CDR3 is TGCGCCAGCAGCTTGGGAACTAGCGGGGGGGCCGCAGATACGCAGTATTTT.